This T cell receptor (beta chain) emerged from a study of blood T cell repertoires in COVID-19. In the study overall: Researchers got acute and convalescent COVID-19 samples from the United States, Italy and Spain.

Participants were aged about 18 to 90 years, lived in around 22 US areas, and enrolled virtually. Participants reported their clinical history, and cohort assignment relied on those reports. TCRdb's copy holds only in-frame clones and misses some; the assay was immunoSEQ multiplex PCR. The table includes around 170,000 clones, about 90% detected once. Trimming left V 7 bases short and J 3 bases short, with 7 bases between. In germline, CDR1 is MNHEY, CDR2 SMNVEV (reference sequence). This CDR3 is 11 amino acids long. The receptor comes from a woman under 30 who had recovered from COVID-19. The chain recombines TRBV27 with TRBJ2-7, with D hard to call. The specimen sequenced was PBMCs or T cells enriched from blood (not recorded which). CDR3 nucleotides: TGTGCCAGCACGCACGGCTACGAGCAGTACTTC. Its translation is CASTHGYEQYF.